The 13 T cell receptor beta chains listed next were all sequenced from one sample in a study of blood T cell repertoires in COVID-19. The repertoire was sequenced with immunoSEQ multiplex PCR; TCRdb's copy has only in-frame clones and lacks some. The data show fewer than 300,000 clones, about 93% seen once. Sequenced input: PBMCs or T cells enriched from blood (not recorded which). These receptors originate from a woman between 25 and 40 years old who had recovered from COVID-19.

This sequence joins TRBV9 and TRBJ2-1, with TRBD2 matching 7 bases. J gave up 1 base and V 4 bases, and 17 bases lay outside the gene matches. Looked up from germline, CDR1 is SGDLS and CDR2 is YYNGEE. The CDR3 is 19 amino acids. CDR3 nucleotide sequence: TGTGCCAGCAGCTCCCTTGCGGGAGAAGATTCGAGGTCCTACAATGAGCAGTTCTTC. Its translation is CASSSLAGEDSRSYNEQFF.

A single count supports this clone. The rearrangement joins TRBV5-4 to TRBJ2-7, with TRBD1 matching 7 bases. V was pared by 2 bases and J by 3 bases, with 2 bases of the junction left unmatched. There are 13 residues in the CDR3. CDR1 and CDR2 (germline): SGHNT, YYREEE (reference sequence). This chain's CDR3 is CASSLYRGYEQYF. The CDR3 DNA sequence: TGTGCCAGCAGCTTATACAGGGGCTACGAGCAGTACTTC. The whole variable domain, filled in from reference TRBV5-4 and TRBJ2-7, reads ETGVTQSPTHLIKTRGQQVTLRCSSQSGHNTVSWYQQALGQGPQFIFQYYREEENGRGNFPPRFSGLQFPNYSSELNVNALELDDSALYLCASSLYRGYEQYFGPGTRLTVT.

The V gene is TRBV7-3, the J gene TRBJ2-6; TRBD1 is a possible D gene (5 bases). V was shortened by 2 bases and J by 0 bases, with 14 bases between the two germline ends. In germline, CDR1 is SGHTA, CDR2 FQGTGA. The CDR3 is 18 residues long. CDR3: CASSLYVQARSGANVLTF. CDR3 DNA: TGTGCCAGCAGCTTATACGTACAGGCCCGCTCTGGGGCCAACGTCCTGACTTTC.

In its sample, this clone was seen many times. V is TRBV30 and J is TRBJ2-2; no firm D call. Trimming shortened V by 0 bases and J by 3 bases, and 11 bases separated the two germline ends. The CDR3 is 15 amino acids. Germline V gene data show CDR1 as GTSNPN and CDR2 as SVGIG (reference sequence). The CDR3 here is CAWSVSEHHTGELFF. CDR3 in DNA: TGTGCCTGGAGTGTAAGTGAGCATCACACCGGGGAGCTGTTTTTT. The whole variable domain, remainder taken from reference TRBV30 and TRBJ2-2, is SQTIHQWPATLVQPVGSPLSLECTVEGTSNPNLYWYRQAAGRGLQLLFYSVGIGQISSEVPQNLSASRPQDRQFILSSKKLLLSDSGFYLCAWSVSEHHTGELFFGEGSRLTVL.

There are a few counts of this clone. The CDR3 region is CATGVIAYNEQFF. CDR3 coding DNA: TGTGCCACCGGAGTGATAGCATACAATGAGCAGTTCTTC. This chain connects TRBV27 to TRBJ2-1; D remains ambiguous. CDR1 and CDR2 (germline): MNHEY, SMNVEV (reference sequence). The CDR3 runs 13 residues. The V end was cut by 10 bases, the J end by 4 bases, with 14 bases between.

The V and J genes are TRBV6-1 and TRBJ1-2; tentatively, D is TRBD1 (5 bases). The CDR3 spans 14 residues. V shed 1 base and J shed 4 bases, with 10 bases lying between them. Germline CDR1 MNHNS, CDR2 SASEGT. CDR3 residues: CASSEDQGGYGYTF. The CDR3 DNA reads TGTGCCAGCAGTGAAGATCAGGGCGGCTATGGCTACACCTTC.

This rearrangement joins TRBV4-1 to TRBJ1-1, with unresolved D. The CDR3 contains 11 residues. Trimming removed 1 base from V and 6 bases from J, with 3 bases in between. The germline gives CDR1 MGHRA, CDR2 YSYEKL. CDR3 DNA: TGCGCCAGCAGCCAAGCATCTGAAGCTTTCTTT. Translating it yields CASSQASEAFF.

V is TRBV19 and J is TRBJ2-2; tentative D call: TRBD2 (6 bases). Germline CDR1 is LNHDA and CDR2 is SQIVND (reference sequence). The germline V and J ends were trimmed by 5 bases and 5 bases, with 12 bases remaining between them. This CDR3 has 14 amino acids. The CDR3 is CASSEEGRTGELFF. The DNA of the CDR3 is TGTGCCAGTAGTGAGGAGGGCCGAACCGGGGAGCTGTTTTTT.

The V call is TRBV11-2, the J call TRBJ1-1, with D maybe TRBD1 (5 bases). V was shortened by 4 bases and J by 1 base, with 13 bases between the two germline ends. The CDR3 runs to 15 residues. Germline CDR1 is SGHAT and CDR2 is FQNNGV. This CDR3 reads CASSSPGLRNTEAFF. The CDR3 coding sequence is TGTGCCAGCAGCTCCCCGGGACTTCGGAACACTGAAGCTTTCTTT.

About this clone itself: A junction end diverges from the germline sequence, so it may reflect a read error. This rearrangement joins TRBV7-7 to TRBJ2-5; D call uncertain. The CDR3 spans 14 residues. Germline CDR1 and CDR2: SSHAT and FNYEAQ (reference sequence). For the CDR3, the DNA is TGTGCTAGCAGCTTTGCAGGCAGACAAGAGACCCAGTACTTC. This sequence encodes CASSFAGRQETQYF.

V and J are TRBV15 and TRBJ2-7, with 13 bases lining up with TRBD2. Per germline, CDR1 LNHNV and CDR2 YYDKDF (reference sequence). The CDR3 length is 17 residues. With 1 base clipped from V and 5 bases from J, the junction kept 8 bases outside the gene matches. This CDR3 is CATSRGGLAGVPHEQYF. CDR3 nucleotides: TGTGCCACCAGCAGAGGCGGACTAGCGGGAGTTCCACACGAGCAGTACTTC.

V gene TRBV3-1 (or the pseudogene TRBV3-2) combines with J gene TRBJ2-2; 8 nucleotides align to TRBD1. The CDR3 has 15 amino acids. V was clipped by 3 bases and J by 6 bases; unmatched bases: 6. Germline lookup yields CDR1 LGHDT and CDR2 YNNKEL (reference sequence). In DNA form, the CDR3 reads TGTGCCAGCAGCCACTCAGGGGGCGCTTCCGGGGAGCTGTTTTTT. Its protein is CASSHSGGASGELFF.

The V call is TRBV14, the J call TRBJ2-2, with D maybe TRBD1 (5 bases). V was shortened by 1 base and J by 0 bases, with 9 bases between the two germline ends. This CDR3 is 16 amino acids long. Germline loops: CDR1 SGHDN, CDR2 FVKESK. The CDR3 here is CASSQGTGANTGELFF. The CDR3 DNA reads TGTGCCAGCAGCCAAGGCACAGGCGCGAACACCGGGGAGCTGTTTTTT.